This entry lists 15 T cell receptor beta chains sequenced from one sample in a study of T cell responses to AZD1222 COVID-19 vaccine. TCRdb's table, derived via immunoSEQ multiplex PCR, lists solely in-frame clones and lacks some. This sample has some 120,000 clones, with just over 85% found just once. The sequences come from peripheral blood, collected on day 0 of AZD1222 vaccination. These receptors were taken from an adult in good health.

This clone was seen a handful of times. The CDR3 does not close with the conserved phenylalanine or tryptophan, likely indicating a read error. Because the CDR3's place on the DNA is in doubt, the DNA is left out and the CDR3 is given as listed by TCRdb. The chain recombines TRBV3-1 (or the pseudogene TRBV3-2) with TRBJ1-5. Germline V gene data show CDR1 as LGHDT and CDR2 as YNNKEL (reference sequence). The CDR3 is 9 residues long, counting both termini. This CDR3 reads CASSPWPGI.

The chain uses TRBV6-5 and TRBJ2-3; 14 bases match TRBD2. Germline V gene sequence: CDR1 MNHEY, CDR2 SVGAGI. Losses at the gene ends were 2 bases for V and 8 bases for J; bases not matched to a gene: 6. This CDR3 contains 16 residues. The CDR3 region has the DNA TGTGCCAGCAGTTACAAGACTAGCGGGGGGGCTAGTACGCAGTATTTT. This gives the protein CASSYKTSGGASTQYF.

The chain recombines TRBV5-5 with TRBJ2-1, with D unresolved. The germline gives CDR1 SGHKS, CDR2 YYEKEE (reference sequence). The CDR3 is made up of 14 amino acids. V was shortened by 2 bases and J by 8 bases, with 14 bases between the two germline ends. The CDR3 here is CASSFISISDEQFF. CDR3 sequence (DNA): TGTGCCAGCAGCTTTATTTCTATCAGCGATGAGCAGTTCTTC. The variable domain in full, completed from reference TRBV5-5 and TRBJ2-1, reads DAGVTQSPTHLIKTRGQQVTLRCSPISGHKSVSWYQQVLGQGPQFIFQYYEKEERGRGNFPDRFSARQFPNYSSELNVNALLLGDSALYLCASSFISISDEQFFGPGTRLTVL.

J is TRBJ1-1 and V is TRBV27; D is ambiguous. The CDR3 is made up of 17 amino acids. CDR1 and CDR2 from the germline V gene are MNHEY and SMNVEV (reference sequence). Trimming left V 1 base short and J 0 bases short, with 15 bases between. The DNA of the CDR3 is TGTGCCAGCAGTTTATACGCGGCAGACCACGTGAACACTGAAGCTTTCTTT. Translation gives CASSLYAADHVNTEAFF.

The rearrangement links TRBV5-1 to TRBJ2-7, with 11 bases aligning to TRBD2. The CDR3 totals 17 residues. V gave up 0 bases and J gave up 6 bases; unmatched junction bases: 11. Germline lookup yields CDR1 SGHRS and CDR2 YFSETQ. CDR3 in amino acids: CASSLAQGSGRGSEQYF. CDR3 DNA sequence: TGCGCCAGCAGCTTGGCCCAAGGTAGCGGGAGGGGAAGCGAGCAGTACTTC.

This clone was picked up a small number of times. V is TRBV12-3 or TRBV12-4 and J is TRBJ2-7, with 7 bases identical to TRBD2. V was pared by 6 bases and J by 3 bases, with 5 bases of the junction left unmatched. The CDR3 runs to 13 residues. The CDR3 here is CASSLGGGYEQYF. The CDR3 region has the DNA TGTGCCAGCAGCCTGGGGGGGGGCTACGAGCAGTACTTC.

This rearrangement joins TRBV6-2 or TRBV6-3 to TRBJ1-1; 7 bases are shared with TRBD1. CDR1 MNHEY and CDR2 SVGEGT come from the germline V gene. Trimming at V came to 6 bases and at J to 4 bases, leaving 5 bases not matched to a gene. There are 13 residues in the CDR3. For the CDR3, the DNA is TGTGCCAGCAGCTCCGACAGGGCCACTGAAGCTTTCTTT. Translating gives CASSSDRATEAFF.

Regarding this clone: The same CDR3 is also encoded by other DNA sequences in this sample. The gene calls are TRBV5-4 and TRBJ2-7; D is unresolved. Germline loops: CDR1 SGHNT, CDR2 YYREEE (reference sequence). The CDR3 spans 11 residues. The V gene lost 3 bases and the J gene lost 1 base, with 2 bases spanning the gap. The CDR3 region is CASSSSYEQYF. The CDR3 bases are TGTGCCAGCAGCTCATCCTACGAGCAGTACTTC.

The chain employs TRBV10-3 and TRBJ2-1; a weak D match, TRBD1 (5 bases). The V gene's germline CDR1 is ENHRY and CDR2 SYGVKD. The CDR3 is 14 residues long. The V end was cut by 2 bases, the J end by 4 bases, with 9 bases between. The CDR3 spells CAISEGDSYNEQFF. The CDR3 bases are TGTGCCATCAGTGAGGGAGACAGTTACAATGAGCAGTTCTTC.

The CDR3 reads CASSSPTGGAHYGYTF. The CDR3 nucleotides read TGTGCCAGCAGTTCCCCGACAGGGGGCGCGCACTATGGCTACACCTTC. This sequence joins TRBV7-9 and TRBJ1-2; 10 bases are shared with TRBD1. The junction had 10 bases not matched to a gene; V was cut back by 6 bases and J by 3 bases. CDR3 length: 16 amino acids. Germline values: CDR1 SEHNR, CDR2 FQNEAQ (reference sequence).

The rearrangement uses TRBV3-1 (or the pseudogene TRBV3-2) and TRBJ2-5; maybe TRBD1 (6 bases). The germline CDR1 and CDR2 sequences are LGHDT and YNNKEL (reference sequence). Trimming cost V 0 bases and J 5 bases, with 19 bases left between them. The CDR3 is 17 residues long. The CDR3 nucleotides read TGTGCCAGCAGCCAAGATTTCAACAGGGACCGACGGGAGACCCAGTACTTC. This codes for CASSQDFNRDRRETQYF.

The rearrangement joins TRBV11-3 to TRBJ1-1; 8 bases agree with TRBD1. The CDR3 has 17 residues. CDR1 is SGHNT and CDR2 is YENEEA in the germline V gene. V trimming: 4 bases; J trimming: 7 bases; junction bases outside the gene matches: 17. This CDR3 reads CASSWGLRTGLSGEAFF. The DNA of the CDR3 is TGTGCCAGCAGCTGGGGCCTCCGGACAGGGTTATCTGGTGAAGCTTTCTTT. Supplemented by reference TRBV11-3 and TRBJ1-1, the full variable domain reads EAGVVQSPRYKIIEKKQPVAFWCNPISGHNTLYWYLQNLGQGPELLIRYENEEAVDDSQLPKDRFSAERLKGVDSTLKIQPAELGDSAVYLCASSWGLRTGLSGEAFFGQGTRLTVV.

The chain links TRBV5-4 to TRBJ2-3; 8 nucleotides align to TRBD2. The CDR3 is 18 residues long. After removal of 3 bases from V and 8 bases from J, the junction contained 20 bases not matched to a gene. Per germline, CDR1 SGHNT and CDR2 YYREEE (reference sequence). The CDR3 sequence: CASSSVLARGVAGGTQYF. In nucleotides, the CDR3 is TGTGCCAGCAGCTCCGTCTTGGCCCGAGGGGTGGCGGGAGGTACGCAGTATTTT.

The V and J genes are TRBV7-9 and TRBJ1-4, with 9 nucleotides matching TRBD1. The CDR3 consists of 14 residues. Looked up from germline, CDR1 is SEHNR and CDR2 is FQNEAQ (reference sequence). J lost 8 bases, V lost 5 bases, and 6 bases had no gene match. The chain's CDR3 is CASSRDRGEEKLFF. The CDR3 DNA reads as TGTGCCAGCAGCCGAGACAGGGGGGAGGAAAAACTGTTTTTT.

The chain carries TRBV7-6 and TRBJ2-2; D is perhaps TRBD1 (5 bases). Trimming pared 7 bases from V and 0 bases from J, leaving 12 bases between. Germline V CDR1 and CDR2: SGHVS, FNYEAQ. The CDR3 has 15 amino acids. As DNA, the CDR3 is TGTGCCAGCAATCCGGCAGGGTCGAACACCGGGGAGCTGTTTTTT. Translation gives CASNPAGSNTGELFF.